This TCR beta chain was identified during a study of CD4 T cells in relation to SARS-CoV-2 and coronaviruses (dated by TCRdb to the early 2020s). A note on the overall study: The ViraFEST assay cultured PBMCs with antigen for roughly nine days, then sequenced TCR beta CDR3s to find antigen-specific clonal expansions. An HIV-1 Nef peptide pool or a no-peptide culture served as the negative reference condition. A different, Illumina-based TCR-beta assay was used to sequence expansion assays from other donors in the study. At the level of individual TCR clonotypes, the study measured memory CD4+ T cell crossreactivity between SARS-CoV-2 spike protein and common cold coronavirus spike proteins. Samples from three pre-COVID donors and the naive versus memory experiments were sequenced with the Adaptive Biotechnologies TCR-sequencing kit; other data were Illumina-based. Patient-derived lymphoblastoid cell lines were used to map the HLA restriction of shared crossreactive spike epitopes.

Concerning this clone: It lacks a known antigen. Qualities for individual bases were not recorded, and no much larger clone is one base off.

The germline V gene encodes CDR1 KGHDR and CDR2 SFDVKD. Taken from cysteine to phenylalanine, the CDR3 has 16 residues. Only the CDR3 DNA stays, 48 bases, in frame from base 1. V gives up 0 bases and J gives up 6 bases, and the segment between their germline ends measures 11 bases. CD4+ T cells from unexposed donors were collected before the COVID-19 pandemic (2011-2018). Following 10 days of culture, the EasySep CD4+ T cell isolation kit was used to isolate CD4+ T cells. As far as cell numbers permitted, CD4+ T cells from unexposed donors were tested for reactivity against SARS-CoV-2 S and N as well as four spike pools from common cold coronaviruses. PBMCs were cultured at two million per well in IMDM supplemented with around 5.1% human AB serum and 7.5 to 10 IU/ml IL-2. Half of the culture medium was replaced with fresh IL-2-containing medium on days 3 and 7. Each peptide culture condition was generally run in triplicate replicate wells. The leukapheresis product used for the unexposed donors was purchased from a commercial source. Ficoll-Paque PLUS gradient centrifugation was used to isolate PBMCs from either whole blood or leukapheresis product. PBMCs were either used fresh in the expansion assay or cryopreserved at -140 degrees C. The QIAamp Micro DNA Kit was used to extract genomic DNA from the CD4+ T cells.

The protocol used for the library was the immunoSEQ multiplex PCR assay. In the authors' own workflow: During preprocessing, nonproductive sequences were discarded, as were any CDR3s that did not begin with C, did not end with F or W, or were shorter than 7 amino acids. The MANAFEST web app was used to call antigen-specific clonotypes on the basis of expansion compared with the reference and with other culture wells. A clone counted as positive if significantly expanded in 2 of 3 replicate wells versus the reference culture at FDR below 0.05. A further requirement for positive clones was significant expansion compared with all other tandem wells, along with an odds ratio above 5. CDR3 homology was quantified as pairwise Levenshtein distance, calculated with the stringdist R package after three terminal residues were trimmed from each end. As stored in TCRdb, this immuneACCESS dataset retains in-frame rearrangements with V and J assigned. A fraction of the clones does not appear; measured against another copy, unresolved V genes explain less than half of the discrepancy, and the remainder lacks a known reason. From that table come the V and J calls and clone size; the DNA was used to work out D and trimming. The sample contains 25,000 to 30,000 clones, around two thirds of them found a single time. Less than 25% of the sample belongs to the ten largest clones.

Study-wide findings and limitations: Significantly weaker SARS-CoV-2-driven expansion was shown by crossreactive clones than by monoreactive clones, consistent with antigenic imprinting. Because the crossreactivity analysis focused on spike protein, crossreactivity against other viral proteins was not assessed. No donor contributed both pre-pandemic and post-infection samples, which limited tracing the source of pre-existing responses. Roughly 65% of donors had memory CD4+ clonotypes that crossrecognized SARS-CoV-2 and at least one common cold coronavirus spike. The study was constrained by small numbers of patients and of tested TCRs.

Recombination connected TRBV24-1 to TRBJ1-6; the D gene is perhaps TRBD1, on 5 matching bases. Sequencing was done on a sample of CD4+ T cells from PBMCs, cultured in vitro. The sequence was obtained from a human donor in good health. The CDR3 amino acid sequence is: CATSDLEGNINSPLHF. The DNA reads TGTGCCACCAGTGATTTGGAGGGGAATATTAATTCACCCCTCCACTTT.